The rows below give T cell receptor beta chains drawn from one sample of a study of T cell responses to AZD1222 COVID-19 vaccine. The repertoire was sequenced with immunoSEQ multiplex PCR; TCRdb's copy has only in-frame clones and lacks some. The repertoire holds 110,000 to 150,000 clones, with 80% to 95% as singletons. The sample consisted of peripheral blood, taken on day 0 of AZD1222 vaccination. The receptors stem from an adult in good health. Both conserved end residues are part of each CDR3. The D gene is left open where the match is weak. Clone size is not always given. Where it is, it says once, few, many or a class for expanded clones.

J gene: TRBJ1-6; D gene: TRBD1; clone size: NA; V gene: TRBV7-2; CDR3 DNA: TGTGCCAGCAGCTTAGCTAAAGGGGGCCTAAGCTCCTATAATTCACCCCTCCACTTT; CDR3 protein: CASSLAKGGLSSYNSPLHF
J gene: TRBJ1-1; D gene: NA; clone size: NA; V gene: TRBV5-1; CDR3 DNA: TGCGCCAGCAGTGCCGAACATCCGAAGAACACTGAAGCTTTCTTT; CDR3 protein: CASSAEHPKNTEAFF
J gene: TRBJ2-6; D gene: NA; clone size: once; V gene: TRBV19; CDR3 DNA: TGTGCCAGTAGTAGCCGGAGAGCGGCAACCTCTGGGGCCAACGTCCTGACTTTC; CDR3 protein: CASSSRRAATSGANVLTF
J gene: TRBJ1-3; D gene: NA; clone size: once; V gene: TRBV2; CDR3 DNA: TGTGCCAGCAGTGACCGAGGACGGTCCTCTGGAAACACCATATATTTT; CDR3 protein: CASSDRGRSSGNTIYF
J gene: TRBJ1-6; D gene: NA; clone size: NA; V gene: TRBV27; CDR3 DNA: TGTGCCAGCAGTTCCTCCGGACACAATTCACCCCTCCACTTT; CDR3 protein: CASSSSGHNSPLHF
J gene: TRBJ1-1; D gene: TRBD1; clone size: NA; V gene: TRBV18; CDR3 DNA: TGTGCCAGCTCACCGAATGGACAGGGGAGTGGAGCTTTCTTT; CDR3 protein: CASSPNGQGSGAFF
J gene: TRBJ2-1; D gene: NA; clone size: once; V gene: TRBV27; CDR3 DNA: TGTGCCAGCAGAACTAACCGGGACACCTACAATGAGCAGTTCTTC; CDR3 protein: CASRTNRDTYNEQFF
J gene: TRBJ1-6; D gene: TRBD1; clone size: once; V gene: TRBV19; CDR3 DNA: TGTGCCAGTAGGCTACAGGGGGCAGGGTCACCCCTCCACTTT; CDR3 protein: CASRLQGAGSPLHF
J gene: TRBJ2-5; D gene: TRBD2; clone size: NA; V gene: TRBV4-1; CDR3 DNA: TGCGCCAGCAGAAGAGCGGGAGGTGAGGAGACCCAGTACTTC; CDR3 protein: CASRRAGGEETQYF
J gene: TRBJ1-2; D gene: NA; clone size: few; V gene: TRBV5-1; CDR3 DNA: TGCGCCAGCAGCATAGGACAGTCTAACTATGGCTACACCTTC; CDR3 protein: CASSIGQSNYGYTF
J gene: TRBJ2-5; D gene: TRBD2; clone size: NA; V gene: TRBV7-9; CDR3 DNA: TGTGCCAGCAGCTTAAGCGGGACTAGAGAGACCCAGTACTTC; CDR3 protein: CASSLSGTRETQYF
J gene: TRBJ2-1; D gene: TRBD2; clone size: few; V gene: TRBV6-5; CDR3 DNA: TGTGCCAGCAGTATTACTAGCGGGAGCAAGGATGAGCAGTTCTTC; CDR3 protein: CASSITSGSKDEQFF
J gene: TRBJ2-3; D gene: TRBD2; clone size: few; V gene: TRBV5-1; CDR3 DNA: TGCGCCAGCAGCCCAGGACTAGCGGGATTGGGGGCAAATACGCAGTATTTT; CDR3 protein: CASSPGLAGLGANTQYF
J gene: TRBJ1-1; D gene: NA; clone size: few; V gene: TRBV5-1; CDR3 DNA: TGCGCCAGCAGCTTGGAGGGCAGTACTTTCACTGAAGCTTTCTTT; CDR3 protein: CASSLEGSTFTEAFF
J gene: TRBJ2-2; D gene: NA; clone size: NA; V gene: TRBV20-1; CDR3 DNA: TGCAGTGCTAGTCAGACTAGTGGCTCGTTCGGGGAGCTGTTTTTT; CDR3 protein: CSASQTSGSFGELFF
J gene: TRBJ2-1; D gene: TRBD2; clone size: NA; V gene: TRBV9; CDR3 DNA: TGTGCCAGCAGCACCGGAGCGGGAGGGCCGGGAAATGAGCAGTTCTTC; CDR3 protein: CASSTGAGGPGNEQFF
J gene: TRBJ1-5; D gene: NA; clone size: NA; V gene: TRBV19; CDR3 DNA: TGTGCCAGTTCCCTACGGGGAGGCAATCAGCCCCAGCATTTT; CDR3 protein: CASSLRGGNQPQHF
J gene: TRBJ1-4; D gene: NA; clone size: NA; V gene: TRBV28; CDR3 DNA: TGTGCCAGCAGCTCCGATCGGGGGGATGAAAAACTGTTTTTT; CDR3 protein: CASSSDRGDEKLFF
J gene: TRBJ2-1; D gene: NA; clone size: NA; V gene: TRBV5-1; CDR3 DNA: TGCGCCAGCAGCTTAGGCGGGACGACCTACAATGAGCAGTTCTTC; CDR3 protein: CASSLGGTTYNEQFF
J gene: TRBJ1-1; D gene: TRBD1; clone size: NA; V gene: TRBV30; CDR3 DNA: TGTGCCTGGAAGTCAGGGGGGTATTTGGGAGCTTTCTTT; CDR3 protein: CAWKSGGYLGAFF
J gene: TRBJ2-5; D gene: NA; clone size: once; V gene: TRBV5-1; CDR3 DNA: TGCGCCAGCAGCTTGGGTGGGAGGGAGACCCAGTACTTC; CDR3 protein: CASSLGGRETQYF
J gene: TRBJ1-2; D gene: NA; clone size: NA; V gene: TRBV7-9; CDR3 DNA: TGTGCCAGCAGCTCTTTCCGGGACCCCGGAGACTACACCTTC; CDR3 protein: CASSSFRDPGDYTF
J gene: TRBJ1-5; D gene: NA; clone size: NA; V gene: TRBV18; CDR3 DNA: TGTGCCAGCTCACCAGAGAGGGATCAGCCCCAGCATTTT; CDR3 protein: CASSPERDQPQHF
J gene: TRBJ1-5; D gene: TRBD1; clone size: NA; V gene: TRBV28; CDR3 DNA: TGTGCCAGCACTGTACCGGGACAGGGTATTGGTCAGCCCCAGCATTTT; CDR3 protein: CASTVPGQGIGQPQHF
J gene: TRBJ1-5; D gene: NA; clone size: NA; V gene: TRBV12-3/TRBV12-4; CDR3 DNA: TGTGCCAGCAGTTTTACCCTCAATCAGCCCCAGCATTTT; CDR3 protein: CASSFTLNQPQHF
J gene: TRBJ1-1; D gene: NA; clone size: NA; V gene: TRBV27; CDR3 DNA: TGTGCCAGCAGTTTATCCAGGGACACTGAAGCTTTCTTT; CDR3 protein: CASSLSRDTEAFF
J gene: TRBJ2-3; D gene: TRBD1; clone size: NA; V gene: TRBV14; CDR3 DNA: TGTGCCAGCAGCCAAGATCTTTGGACAGGAAGGGGGGATACGCAGTATTTT; CDR3 protein: CASSQDLWTGRGDTQYF
J gene: TRBJ1-1; D gene: NA; clone size: NA; V gene: TRBV9; CDR3 DNA: TGTGCCAGCAGCGTAGATGAGGTCAGCACTGAAGCTTTCTTT; CDR3 protein: CASSVDEVSTEAFF
J gene: TRBJ2-7; D gene: NA; clone size: NA; V gene: TRBV7-9; CDR3 DNA: TGTGCCAGCAGCTTAGTGGAGTCTGCGGACGAGCAGTACTTC; CDR3 protein: CASSLVESADEQYF
J gene: TRBJ2-7; D gene: NA; clone size: NA; V gene: TRBV27; CDR3 DNA: TGTGCCAGCAGTTCCCCGTTGGAAGGGGGGTCCTACGAGCAGTACTTC; CDR3 protein: CASSSPLEGGSYEQYF
J gene: TRBJ1-3; D gene: NA; clone size: NA; V gene: TRBV4-2; CDR3 DNA: TGTGCCAGCAGCCGTGAAGTAGGAAACACCATATATTTT; CDR3 protein: CASSREVGNTIYF
J gene: TRBJ1-1; D gene: NA; clone size: NA; V gene: TRBV28; CDR3 DNA: TGTGCCAGCAGCTCCTGGGGGGGCGGAACTGAAGCTTTCTTT; CDR3 protein: CASSSWGGGTEAFF
J gene: TRBJ2-3; D gene: TRBD2; clone size: NA; V gene: TRBV19; CDR3 DNA: TGTGCCAGTAGTCCTCTTGGGACTAGCGGGAGGGGGAGGGCAGATACGCAGTATTTT; CDR3 protein: CASSPLGTSGRGRADTQYF
J gene: TRBJ2-3; D gene: TRBD2; clone size: NA; V gene: TRBV4-2; CDR3 DNA: TGTGCCAGCAGCCAAGATGGCCTAGCGGGGACAAAAGATACGCAGTATTTT; CDR3 protein: CASSQDGLAGTKDTQYF
J gene: TRBJ1-2; D gene: NA; clone size: NA; V gene: TRBV25-1; CDR3 DNA: TGTGCCAGCAGTCAGGAAGGGGCAGCAGGAAACTATGGCTACACCTTC; CDR3 protein: CASSQEGAAGNYGYTF
J gene: TRBJ2-7; D gene: NA; clone size: NA; V gene: TRBV9; CDR3 DNA: TGTGCCAGCAGCCTGGGGATCTACCCCTACGAGCAGTACTTC; CDR3 protein: CASSLGIYPYEQYF
J gene: TRBJ1-1; D gene: NA; clone size: once; V gene: TRBV18; CDR3 DNA: TGTGCCAGCTCACCACCGTCGGGGGGGAACACTGAAGCTTTCTTT; CDR3 protein: CASSPPSGGNTEAFF
J gene: TRBJ1-3; D gene: NA; clone size: NA; V gene: TRBV18; CDR3 DNA: TGTGCCAGCTCACCACCCGGACGGCCTGGAAACACCATATATTTT; CDR3 protein: CASSPPGRPGNTIYF
J gene: TRBJ1-3; D gene: TRBD1; clone size: NA; V gene: TRBV27; CDR3 DNA: TGTGCCAGCAGTCCCGGGACAGGGGCTGGAAACACCATATATTTT; CDR3 protein: CASSPGTGAGNTIYF
J gene: TRBJ2-5; D gene: TRBD2; clone size: NA; V gene: TRBV28; CDR3 DNA: TGTGCCAGCAGTTTTGTAATAGGACTCGGCGGGAGTAGGAAGACCCAGTACTTC; CDR3 protein: CASSFVIGLGGSRKTQYF
J gene: TRBJ1-3; D gene: NA; clone size: NA; V gene: TRBV5-1; CDR3 DNA: TGCGCCAGCAGCTTGAAGGGGGCTGGAAACACCATATATTTT; CDR3 protein: CASSLKGAGNTIYF
J gene: TRBJ2-3; D gene: NA; clone size: NA; V gene: TRBV6-5; CDR3 DNA: TGTGCCAGCAGTCCGGTCAGTGATTTTTCAGATACGCAGTATTTT; CDR3 protein: CASSPVSDFSDTQYF
J gene: TRBJ2-7; D gene: NA; clone size: NA; V gene: TRBV4-1; CDR3 DNA: TGCGCCAGCAGCCCCGGGGCCGGCTCCTACGAGCAGTACTTC; CDR3 protein: CASSPGAGSYEQYF
J gene: TRBJ2-3; D gene: TRBD1; clone size: NA; V gene: TRBV2; CDR3 DNA: TGTGCCAGCAGTAGACAGGGGGATGGAGATACGCAGTATTTT; CDR3 protein: CASSRQGDGDTQYF
J gene: TRBJ2-7; D gene: NA; clone size: NA; V gene: TRBV5-4; CDR3 DNA: TGTGCCAGCAGCTCTATCACCACCTCCTACGAGCAGTACTTC; CDR3 protein: CASSSITTSYEQYF
J gene: TRBJ1-3; D gene: NA; clone size: NA; V gene: TRBV30; CDR3 DNA: TGTGCCTGGAGTATGGACTGGGAGACTGGAAACACCATATATTTT; CDR3 protein: CAWSMDWETGNTIYF